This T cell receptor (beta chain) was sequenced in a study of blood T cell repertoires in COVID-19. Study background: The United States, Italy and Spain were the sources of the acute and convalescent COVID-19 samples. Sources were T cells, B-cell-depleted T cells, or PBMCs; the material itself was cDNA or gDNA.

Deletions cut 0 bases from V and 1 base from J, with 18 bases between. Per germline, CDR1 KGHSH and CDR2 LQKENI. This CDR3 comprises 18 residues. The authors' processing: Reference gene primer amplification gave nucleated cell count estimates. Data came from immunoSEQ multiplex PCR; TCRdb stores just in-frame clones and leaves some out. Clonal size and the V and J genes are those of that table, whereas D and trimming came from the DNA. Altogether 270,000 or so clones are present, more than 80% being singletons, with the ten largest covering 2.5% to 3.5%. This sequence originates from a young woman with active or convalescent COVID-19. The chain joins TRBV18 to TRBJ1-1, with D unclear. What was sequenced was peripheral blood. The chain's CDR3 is CASSPPEFSAVRNTEAFF. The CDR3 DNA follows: TGTGCCAGCTCACCACCGGAATTCTCGGCGGTCAGGAACACTGAAGCTTTCTTT. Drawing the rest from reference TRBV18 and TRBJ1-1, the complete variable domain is NAGVMQNPRHLVRRRGQEARLRCSPMKGHSHVYWYRQLPEEGLKFMVYLQKENIIDESGMPKERFSAEFPKEGPSILRIQQVVRGDSAAYFCASSPPEFSAVRNTEAFFGQGTRLTVV.